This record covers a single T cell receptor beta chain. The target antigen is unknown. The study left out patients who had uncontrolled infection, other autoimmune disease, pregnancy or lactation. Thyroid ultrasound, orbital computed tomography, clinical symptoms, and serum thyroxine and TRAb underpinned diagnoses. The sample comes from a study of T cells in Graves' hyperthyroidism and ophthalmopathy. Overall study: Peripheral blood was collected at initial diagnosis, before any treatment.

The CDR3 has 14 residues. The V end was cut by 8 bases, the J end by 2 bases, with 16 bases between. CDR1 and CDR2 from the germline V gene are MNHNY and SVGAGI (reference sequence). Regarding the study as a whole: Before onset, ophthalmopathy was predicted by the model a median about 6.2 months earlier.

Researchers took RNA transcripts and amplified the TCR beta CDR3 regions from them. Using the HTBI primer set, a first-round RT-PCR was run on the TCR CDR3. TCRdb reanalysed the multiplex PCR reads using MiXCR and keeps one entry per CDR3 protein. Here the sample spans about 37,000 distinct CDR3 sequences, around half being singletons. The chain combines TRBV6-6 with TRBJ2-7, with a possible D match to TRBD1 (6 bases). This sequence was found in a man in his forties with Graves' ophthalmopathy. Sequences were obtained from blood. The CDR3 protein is CASSWSTGPYEQYF. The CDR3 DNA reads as TGTGCCAGCTCATGGTCGACAGGCCCCTACGAGCAGTACTTC.